Listed here are 22 T cell receptor beta chains from one sample, sequenced in a study of cytomegalovirus exposure and HLA in healthy donors. PCR primers comprised 60 Vbeta and 13 Jbeta primers. TCRdb's table, derived via immunoSEQ multiplex PCR, lists solely in-frame clones and lacks some. This sample has about 96,000 clones, with roughly 74% found just once. What was sequenced was PBMCs. Receptors originate from a female donor in good health and CMV-seropositive.

J is TRBJ1-5 and V is TRBV5-1; no reliable D call. The CDR3 is made up of 14 amino acids. Trimming stripped 1 base from V and 5 bases from J, with 10 bases between. From germline, CDR1 is SGHRS and CDR2 YFSETQ. DNA of the CDR3: TGCGCCAGCAGCTTGACGGGGATGGATCAGCCCCAGCATTTT. Protein product: CASSLTGMDQPQHF.

V is TRBV30 and J is TRBJ2-2; D may be TRBD1 (5 bases). The CDR3 has 14 residues. V lost 0 bases and J lost 3, with 8 bases in between. In germline, CDR1 is GTSNPN, CDR2 SVGIG (reference sequence). CDR3 sequence reads: CAWSVGADTGELFF. The CDR3 region has the DNA TGTGCCTGGAGTGTAGGGGCTGACACCGGGGAGCTGTTTTTT. Full variable domain (missing parts from reference TRBV30 and TRBJ2-2): SQTIHQWPATLVQPVGSPLSLECTVEGTSNPNLYWYRQAAGRGLQLLFYSVGIGQISSEVPQNLSASRPQDRQFILSSKKLLLSDSGFYLCAWSVGADTGELFFGEGSRLTVL.

This clone was seen a handful of times. This chain uses TRBV19 with TRBJ1-5; a weak D match, TRBD1 (6 bases). Germline CDR1 and CDR2: LNHDA and SQIVND (reference sequence). The germline V and J ends were trimmed by 8 bases and 5 bases, with 10 bases remaining between them. This CDR3 is 12 amino acids long. In DNA, the CDR3 is TGTGCCAGTGGAAACAGGGATCAGCCCCAGCATTTT. It codes for CASGNRDQPQHF.

This chain joins TRBV27 and TRBJ2-3; D is possibly TRBD2 (5 bases). CDR1 is MNHEY and CDR2 is SMNVEV in the germline V gene (reference sequence). Deletions cut 5 bases from V and 8 bases from J, with 11 bases between. CDR3 size: 12 residues. CDR3 bases: TGTGCCAGCAGTCCCCCCGGAGGTACGCAGTATTTT. Encoded protein: CASSPPGGTQYF.

The chain couples TRBV28 to TRBJ2-3; 7 nucleotides agree with TRBD2. V gave up 1 base and J gave up 5 bases; unmatched junction bases: 6. Germline V gene data show CDR1 as MDHEN and CDR2 as SYDVKM. CDR3 size: 15 residues. In nucleotides, the CDR3 is TGTGCCAGCAGTTTATTTGGGACTATGCAAGATACGCAGTATTTT. Protein sequence: CASSLFGTMQDTQYF.

The chain uses TRBV7-2 and TRBJ2-7, with 9 bases matching TRBD2. The CDR3 spans 16 residues. Losses at the gene ends were 1 base for V and 3 bases for J; bases not matched to a gene: 7. Germline V CDR1 and CDR2: SGHTA, FQGNSA. The DNA for the CDR3 is TGTGCCAGCAGCTTAGACCATGGTAGCGGGAGCTACGAGCAGTACTTC. Translation gives CASSLDHGSGSYEQYF.

The chain uses TRBV7-3 and TRBJ2-5; 8 bases line up with TRBD1. The CDR3 covers 13 residues. The germline gives CDR1 SGHTA, CDR2 FQGTGA. The J segment lost 4 bases and the V segment lost 3 bases, leaving 1 base of the junction unmatched. The CDR3 here is CASSFGQGETQYF. For the CDR3, the DNA is TGTGCCAGCAGCTTCGGACAGGGAGAGACCCAGTACTTC.

The chain couples TRBV14 to TRBJ2-7; TRBD1 aligns across 9 bases. From germline, CDR1 is SGHDN and CDR2 FVKESK. Losses at the gene ends were 1 base for V and 3 bases for J; bases not matched to a gene: 4. The CDR3 consists of 15 residues. CDR3 sequence reads: CASSQGAGQGYEQYF. In DNA, the CDR3 is TGTGCCAGCAGCCAAGGGGCGGGACAGGGCTACGAGCAGTACTTC.

This chain links TRBV11-2 with TRBJ1-2, with D tentatively TRBD1 (5 bases). Trimming pared 5 bases from V and 7 bases from J, leaving 20 bases between. Germline V gene sequence: CDR1 SGHAT, CDR2 FQNNGV. The CDR3 length is 15 residues. CDR3 sequence reads: CASSPTGAPFSGYTF. In DNA form, the CDR3 reads TGTGCCAGCAGCCCTACAGGAGCTCCGTTCTCTGGCTACACCTTC. Supplemented by reference TRBV11-2 and TRBJ1-2, the full variable domain reads EAGVAQSPRYKIIEKRQSVAFWCNPISGHATLYWYQQILGQGPKLLIQFQNNGVVDDSQLPKDRFSAERLKGVDSTLKIQPAKLEDSAVYLCASSPTGAPFSGYTFGSGTRLTVV.

This clone was found a few times. The rearrangement links TRBV6-5 to TRBJ2-2; D ambiguous. CDR3 length: 16 amino acids. V dropped 0 bases and J dropped 2 bases, with 10 bases sitting between them. Germline V gives CDR1 MNHEY, CDR2 SVGAGI. The CDR3 DNA reads as TGTGCCAGCAGTTACTCGGGCGAGACAAACACCGGGGAGCTGTTTTTT. Encoded protein: CASSYSGETNTGELFF.

This chain uses TRBV28 with TRBJ1-1; no clear D gene. The CDR3 contains 13 residues. Deletions cut 5 bases from V and 0 bases from J, with 7 bases between. Germline V gene sequence: CDR1 MDHEN, CDR2 SYDVKM. CDR3: CASSTVMNTEAFF. CDR3 sequence (DNA): TGTGCCAGCAGTACAGTTATGAACACTGAAGCTTTCTTT.

The genes are TRBV19 and TRBJ2-7, with a possible D match to TRBD2 (5 bases). The germline V and J ends were trimmed by 3 bases and 6 bases, with 12 bases remaining between them. This CDR3 contains 13 residues. Per germline, CDR1 LNHDA and CDR2 SQIVND (reference sequence). The CDR3 sequence: CASSISGVREQYF. DNA for the CDR3: TGTGCCAGTAGTATTTCCGGGGTACGCGAGCAGTACTTC.

The chain couples TRBV4-1 to TRBJ1-2, with TRBD1 as a possible D gene (6 bases). The CDR3 length is 16 residues. CDR1 MGHRA and CDR2 YSYEKL come from the germline V gene. The V and J ends lost 0 bases and 1 base respectively, with 12 bases between them. The CDR3 sequence is CASSQEGRGFNYGYTF. The DNA for the CDR3 is TGCGCCAGCAGCCAAGAAGGCAGGGGATTTAACTATGGCTACACCTTC.

V and J are TRBV13 and TRBJ2-1; 7 positions match TRBD2. Germline values: CDR1 PRHDT, CDR2 FYEKMQ (reference sequence). V dropped 5 bases and J dropped 5; count of bases not matched to a gene: 15. This CDR3 contains 17 residues. The CDR3 bases are TGTGCCAGCAGCCAATTTATCTCGGGACTATCTAACAATGAGCAGTTCTTC. This translates into CASSQFISGLSNNEQFF.

The chain employs TRBV6-4 and TRBJ2-7; TRBD2 aligns across 13 bases. V lost 6 bases and J lost 5; bases outside the gene matches: 4. Germline V gene sequence: CDR1 MRHNA, CDR2 SNTAGT. CDR3 size: 14 residues. The CDR3 DNA reads as TGTGCCAGCAGAGGACTAGCGGGAGAGAACGAGCAGTACTTC. Protein: CASRGLAGENEQYF.

V usage is TRBV19 and J usage is TRBJ1-5; 8 positions agree with TRBD1. The CDR3 extends over 13 amino acids. CDR1 LNHDA and CDR2 SQIVND come from the germline V gene (reference sequence). V lost 6 bases to trimming and J lost 6 bases; unmatched junction nucleotides: 4. CDR3 nucleotides: TGTGCCAGTAGCCCGACAGGGGTTCAGCCCCAGCATTTT. It encodes CASSPTGVQPQHF.

The chain combines TRBV28 with TRBJ2-3; the match to TRBD1 covers 10 bases. The CDR3 is 15 amino acids. In germline, CDR1 is MDHEN, CDR2 SYDVKM. Losses at the gene ends were 5 bases for V and 4 bases for J; bases not matched to a gene: 6. CDR3 coding DNA: TGTGCCAGCAGTAGACAGGGGGCGGCGGCAGATACGCAGTATTTT. Translated: CASSRQGAAADTQYF.

This clone was detected ten times or more. The V gene is TRBV6-6, the J gene TRBJ2-7; TRBD1 matches 7 bases. From germline, CDR1 is MNHNY and CDR2 SVGAGI (reference sequence). The CDR3 has 15 amino acids. Germline trimming cut 6 bases from V and 1 base from J; bases unmatched to any gene: 9. DNA of the CDR3: TGTGCCAGCAGCCCCCTACAGGGGCCGTCCTACGAGCAGTACTTC. This translates into CASSPLQGPSYEQYF.

Here the CDR3 reads CASSYRDNSYEQYF. CDR3 sequence (DNA): TGTGCCAGCAGCTACCGGGACAACTCCTACGAGCAGTACTTC. V gene TRBV7-2 combines with J gene TRBJ2-7, with D perhaps matching TRBD1 (6 bases). Between the trimmed V and J ends, which lost 4 bases and 0 bases, there was a span of 10 bases. The CDR3 loop spans 14 amino acids. Looked up from germline, CDR1 is SGHTA and CDR2 is FQGNSA.

This clone was counted between two and nine times. This chain joins TRBV9 and TRBJ2-7; 8 bases are shared with TRBD2. CDR1 and CDR2 from the germline V gene are SGDLS and YYNGEE. This CDR3 is built from 15 residues. J gave up 2 bases and V 4 bases, and 8 bases lay outside the gene matches. This CDR3 reads CASSSGGGPTYEQYF. Here the CDR3 DNA reads TGTGCCAGCAGCTCCGGGGGGGGGCCCACCTACGAGCAGTACTTC.

The rearrangement links TRBV7-9 to TRBJ2-3, with 7 bases identical to TRBD1. With V trimmed by 5 bases and J by 6 bases, 8 bases remained unmatched. The germline CDR1 and CDR2 sequences are SEHNR and FQNEAQ (reference sequence). This CDR3 spans 14 amino acids. CDR3 in DNA: TGTGCCAGCAGCCCCAGACAGGGTGTTGATACGCAGTATTTT. Amino acids: CASSPRQGVDTQYF.

This clone has only a few counts. This chain connects TRBV5-6 to TRBJ2-4; D may be TRBD2 (6 bases). This CDR3 region has 16 residues. Trimming took off 4 bases at V and 5 bases at J, with 19 bases between the two ends. Germline V gives CDR1 SGHDT, CDR2 YYEEEE. The DNA for the CDR3 is TGTGCCAGCAGCCCACTCTGGGGGGATGGGGAAAACATTCAGTACTTC. Translation: CASSPLWGDGENIQYF.